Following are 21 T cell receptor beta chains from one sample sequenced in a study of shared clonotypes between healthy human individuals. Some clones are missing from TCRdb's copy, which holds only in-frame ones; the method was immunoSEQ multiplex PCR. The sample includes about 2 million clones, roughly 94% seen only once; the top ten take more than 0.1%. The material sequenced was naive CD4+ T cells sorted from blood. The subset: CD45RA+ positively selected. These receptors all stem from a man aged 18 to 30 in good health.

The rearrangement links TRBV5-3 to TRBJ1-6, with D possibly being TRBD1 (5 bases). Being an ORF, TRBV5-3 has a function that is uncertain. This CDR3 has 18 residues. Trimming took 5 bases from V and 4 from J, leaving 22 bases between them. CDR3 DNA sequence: TGTGCCAGAAGTACCCCCTGGACAAAAGAGGATTATAATTCACCCCTCCACTTT. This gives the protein CARSTPWTKEDYNSPLHF.

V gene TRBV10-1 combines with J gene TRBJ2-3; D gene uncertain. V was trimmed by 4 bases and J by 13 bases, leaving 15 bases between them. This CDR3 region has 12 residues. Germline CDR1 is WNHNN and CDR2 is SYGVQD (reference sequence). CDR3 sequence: CASSVTGPPKYF. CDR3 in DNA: TGCGCCAGCAGTGTTACCGGGCCTCCAAAGTATTTT.

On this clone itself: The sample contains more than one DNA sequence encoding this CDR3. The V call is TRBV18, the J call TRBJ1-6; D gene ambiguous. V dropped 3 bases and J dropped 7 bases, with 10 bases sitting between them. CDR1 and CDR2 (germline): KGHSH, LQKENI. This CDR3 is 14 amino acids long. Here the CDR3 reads CASSPGRENSPLHF. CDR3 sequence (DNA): TGTGCCAGCTCACCGGGGAGGGAGAATTCACCCCTCCACTTT. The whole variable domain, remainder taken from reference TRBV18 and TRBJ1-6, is NAGVMQNPRHLVRRRGQEARLRCSPMKGHSHVYWYRQLPEEGLKFMVYLQKENIIDESGMPKERFSAEFPKEGPSILRIQQVVRGDSAAYFCASSPGRENSPLHFGNGTRLTVT.

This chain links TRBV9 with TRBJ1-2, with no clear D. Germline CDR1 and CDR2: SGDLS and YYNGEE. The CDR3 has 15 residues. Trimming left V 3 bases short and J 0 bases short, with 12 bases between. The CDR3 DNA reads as TGTGCCAGCAGCGACCACAGCGGAGCTAACTATGGCTACACCTTC. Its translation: CASSDHSGANYGYTF. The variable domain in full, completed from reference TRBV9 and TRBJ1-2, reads DSGVTQTPKHLITATGQRVTLRCSPRSGDLSVYWYQQSLDQGLQFLIQYYNGEERAKGNILERFSAQQFPDLHSELNLSSLELGDSALYFCASSDHSGANYGYTFGSGTRLTVV.

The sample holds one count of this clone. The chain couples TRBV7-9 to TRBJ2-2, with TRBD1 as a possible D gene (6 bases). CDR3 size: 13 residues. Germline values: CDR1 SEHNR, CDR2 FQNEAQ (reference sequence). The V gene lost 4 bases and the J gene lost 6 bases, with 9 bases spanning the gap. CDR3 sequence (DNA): TGTGCCAGCAGCTACCGGACAGCCGGGGAGCTGTTTTTT. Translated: CASSYRTAGELFF.

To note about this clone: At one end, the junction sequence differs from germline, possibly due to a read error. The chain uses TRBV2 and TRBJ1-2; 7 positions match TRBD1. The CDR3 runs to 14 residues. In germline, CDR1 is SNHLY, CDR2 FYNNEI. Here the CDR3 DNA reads TGTGCCAGCAGACGAGAGACAGGGAACTACGGCTACACCTTC. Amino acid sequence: CASRRETGNYGYTF.

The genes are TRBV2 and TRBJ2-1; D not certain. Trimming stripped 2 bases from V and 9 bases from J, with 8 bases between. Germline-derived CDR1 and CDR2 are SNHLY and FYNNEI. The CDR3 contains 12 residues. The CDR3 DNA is TGTGCCAGCAGTGAATGGCAGACTGAGCAGTTCTTC. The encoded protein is CASSEWQTEQFF.

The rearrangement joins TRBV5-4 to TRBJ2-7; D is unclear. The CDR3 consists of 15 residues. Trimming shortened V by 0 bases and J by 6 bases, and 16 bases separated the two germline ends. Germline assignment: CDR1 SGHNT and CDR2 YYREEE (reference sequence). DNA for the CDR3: TGTGCCAGCAGCTTGGACCAAAACAGTGACTCCGAGCAGTACTTC. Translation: CASSLDQNSDSEQYF.

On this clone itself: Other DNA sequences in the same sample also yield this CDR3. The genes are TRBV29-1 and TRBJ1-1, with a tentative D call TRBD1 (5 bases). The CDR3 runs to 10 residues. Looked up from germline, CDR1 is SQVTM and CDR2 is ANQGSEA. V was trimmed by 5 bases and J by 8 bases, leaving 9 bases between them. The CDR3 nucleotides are TGCAGCGTTCGAGACAGCGAAGCTTTCTTT. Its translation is CSVRDSEAFF. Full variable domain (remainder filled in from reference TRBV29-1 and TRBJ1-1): SAVISQKPSRDICQRGTSLTIQCQVDSQVTMMFWYRQQPGQSLTLIATANQGSEATYESGFVIDKFPISRPNLTFSTLTVSNMSPEDSSIYLCSVRDSEAFFGQGTRLTVV.

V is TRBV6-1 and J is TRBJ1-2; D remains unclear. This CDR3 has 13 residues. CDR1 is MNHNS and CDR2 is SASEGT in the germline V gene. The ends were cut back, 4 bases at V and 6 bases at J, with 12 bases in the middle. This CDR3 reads CASSGAGLDGYTF. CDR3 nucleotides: TGTGCCAGCAGTGGTGCCGGTCTGGATGGCTACACCTTC.

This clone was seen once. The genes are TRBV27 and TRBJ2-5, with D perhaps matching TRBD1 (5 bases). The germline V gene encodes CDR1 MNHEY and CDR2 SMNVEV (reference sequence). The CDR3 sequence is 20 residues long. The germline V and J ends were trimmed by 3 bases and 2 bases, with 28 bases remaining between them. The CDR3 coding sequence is TGTGCCAGCAGTTTTGGTGTAGGGGTTGCAGCAACTCACGCACAAGAGACCCAGTACTTC. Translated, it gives CASSFGVGVAATHAQETQYF.

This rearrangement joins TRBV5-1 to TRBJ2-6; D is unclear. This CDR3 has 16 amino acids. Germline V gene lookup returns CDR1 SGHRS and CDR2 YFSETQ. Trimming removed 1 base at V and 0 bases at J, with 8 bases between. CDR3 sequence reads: CASSLPFSSGANVLTF. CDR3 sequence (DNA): TGCGCCAGCAGCTTGCCCTTTAGCTCTGGGGCCAACGTCCTGACTTTC.

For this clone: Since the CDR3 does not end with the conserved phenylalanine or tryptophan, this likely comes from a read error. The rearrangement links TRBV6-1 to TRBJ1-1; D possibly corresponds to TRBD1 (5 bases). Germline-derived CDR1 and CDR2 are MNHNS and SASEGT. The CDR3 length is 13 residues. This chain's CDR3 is CASSQAGESEAFL. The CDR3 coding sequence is TGTGCCAGCAGTCAAGCGGGGGAAAGTGAAGCTTTCCTT.

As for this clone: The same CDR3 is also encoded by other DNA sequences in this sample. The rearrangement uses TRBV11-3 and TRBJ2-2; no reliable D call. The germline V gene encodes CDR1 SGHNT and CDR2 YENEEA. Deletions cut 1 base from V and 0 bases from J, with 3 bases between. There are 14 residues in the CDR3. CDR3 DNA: TGTGCCAGCAGCTTAGGGACGAACACCGGGGAGCTGTTTTTT. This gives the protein CASSLGTNTGELFF.

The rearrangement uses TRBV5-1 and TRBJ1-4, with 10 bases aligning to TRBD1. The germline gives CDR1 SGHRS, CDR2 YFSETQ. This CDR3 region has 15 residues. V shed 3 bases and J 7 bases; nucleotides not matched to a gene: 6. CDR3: CASSSQTGGSEKLFF. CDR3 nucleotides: TGCGCCAGCAGCTCGCAGACAGGGGGCAGTGAAAAACTGTTTTTT.

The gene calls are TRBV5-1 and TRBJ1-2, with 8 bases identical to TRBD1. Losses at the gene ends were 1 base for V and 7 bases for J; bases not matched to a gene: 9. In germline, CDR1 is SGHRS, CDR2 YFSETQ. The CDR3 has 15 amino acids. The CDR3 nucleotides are TGCGCCAGCAGCTTGCTCACAGGGGGGCCCTTTGGCTACACCTTC. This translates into CASSLLTGGPFGYTF.

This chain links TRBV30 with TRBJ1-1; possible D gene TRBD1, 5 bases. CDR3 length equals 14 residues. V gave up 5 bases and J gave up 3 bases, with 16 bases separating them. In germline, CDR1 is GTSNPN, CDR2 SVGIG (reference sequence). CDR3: CAWALQGADTEAFF. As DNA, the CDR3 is TGTGCCTGGGCCCTACAAGGGGCGGACACTGAAGCTTTCTTT.

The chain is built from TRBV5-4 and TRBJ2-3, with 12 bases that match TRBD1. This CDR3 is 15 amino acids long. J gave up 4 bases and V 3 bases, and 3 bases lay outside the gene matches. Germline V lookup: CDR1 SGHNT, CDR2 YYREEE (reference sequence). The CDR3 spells CASSWDRGLADTQYF. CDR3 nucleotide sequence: TGTGCCAGCAGCTGGGACAGGGGGCTTGCAGATACGCAGTATTTT.

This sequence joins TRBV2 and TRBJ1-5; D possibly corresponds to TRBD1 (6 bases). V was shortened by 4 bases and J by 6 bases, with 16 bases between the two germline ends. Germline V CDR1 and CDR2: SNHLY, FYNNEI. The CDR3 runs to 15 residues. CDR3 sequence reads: CASSVTGMVSQPQHF. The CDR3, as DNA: TGTGCCAGCAGTGTTACAGGGATGGTGAGTCAGCCCCAGCATTTT.

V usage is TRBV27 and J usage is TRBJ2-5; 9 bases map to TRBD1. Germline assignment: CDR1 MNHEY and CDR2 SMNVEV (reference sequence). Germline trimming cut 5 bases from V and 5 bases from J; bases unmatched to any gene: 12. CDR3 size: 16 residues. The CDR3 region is CASSQPRGQGRETQYF. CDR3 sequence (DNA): TGTGCCAGCAGTCAACCACGCGGACAGGGGCGGGAGACCCAGTACTTC.

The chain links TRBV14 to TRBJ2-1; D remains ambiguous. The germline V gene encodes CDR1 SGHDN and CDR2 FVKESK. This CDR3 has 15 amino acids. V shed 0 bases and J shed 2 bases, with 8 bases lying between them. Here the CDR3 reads CASSQELTPYNEQFF. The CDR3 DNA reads TGTGCCAGCAGCCAAGAGCTTACCCCCTACAATGAGCAGTTCTTC.